This T cell receptor (beta chain) originates from a study of type 1 regulatory T cells. Study-level background: T-allo10 is an in vitro-generated, Tr1-enriched CD4 T cell product specific for alloantigen. Study-level points and caveats: Type 1 regulatory T cells had a more restricted TCR repertoire than non-type 1 regulatory T cells.

TCRdb re-analysed the reads in MiXCR, keeping a single row per CDR3 protein. Here the sample spans several thousand distinct CDR3 sequences, 25% to 35% being singletons. With respect to this clonotype: Its target is unknown.

The CDR3 is 14 amino acids. V trimming: 10 bases; J trimming: 4 bases; junction bases outside the gene matches: 5. Germline V gives CDR1 MNHEY, CDR2 SVGEGT. The TCR was taken from a human donor in good health. The chain uses TRBV6-2 or TRBV6-3 and TRBJ2-7; 15 bases are shared with TRBD2. The sample taken for sequencing was cultured type 1 regulatory T (Tr1) cells, either the whole culture or a sorted fraction (not recorded which). The CDR3 here is CATAGTSGRYEQYF. For the CDR3, the DNA is TGTGCCACCGCCGGGACTAGCGGGAGGTACGAGCAGTACTTC.